These T cell receptor beta chains were read from a single sample in a study of OX40 agonist ivuxolimab in advanced cancers. Produced via immunoSEQ multiplex PCR; TCRdb's table is partial and in-frame only. The profile shows approximately 30,000 clones, roughly nine tenths of them singletons. The sample consisted of CD4+ or CD8+ T cells sorted from blood, taken in a trial of the OX40 agonist ivuxolimab. Source of these receptors: an adult with an advanced solid tumor such as melanoma, head and neck, liver or kidney cancer. Each CDR3 is given with its conserved first and last residue. The order of the fields is clone size, V gene, J gene, D gene, CDR3 protein, CDR3 DNA. The D gene is left open where the match is weak. Where a row states a size, it is once, few, many or the class of an expanded clone; other rows omit it.

-	TRBV5-1	TRBJ1-1	-	CASSLESIRNTEAFF	TGCGCCAGCAGCTTGGAGTCGATCAGGAACACTGAAGCTTTCTTT
-	TRBV7-2	TRBJ2-1	-	CASSRSRVGNEQFF	TGTGCCAGCAGCCGCAGCAGGGTAGGGAATGAGCAGTTCTTC
-	TRBV28	TRBJ2-5	-	CASSLETQYF	TGTGCCAGCAGTTTGGAGACCCAGTACTTC
-	TRBV10-3	TRBJ1-1	-	CAISTLNTEAFF	TGTGCCATTTCTACACTGAACACTGAAGCTTTCTTT
once	TRBV19	TRBJ2-3	TRBD1	CASTPGQGADTQYF	TGTGCCAGTACCCCAGGGCAGGGGGCCGATACGCAGTATTTT
-	TRBV14	TRBJ2-7	-	CASSQVGQGGHEQYF	TGTGCCAGCAGCCAAGTTGGCCAGGGGGGACACGAGCAGTACTTC
-	TRBV18	TRBJ1-1	TRBD1	CASSPGAGGMNTEAFF	TGTGCCAGCTCACCAGGGGCAGGGGGGATGAACACTGAAGCTTTCTTT
-	TRBV18	TRBJ2-3	-	CASSYDSTDTQYF	TGTGCCAGCTCCTATGACAGCACAGATACGCAGTATTTT
-	TRBV2	TRBJ2-5	-	CASSWLMETQYF	TGTGCCAGCAGCTGGTTGATGGAGACCCAGTACTTC
-	TRBV30	TRBJ1-1	TRBD1	CAWSLTGATEAFF	TGTGCCTGGAGTCTAACAGGGGCCACTGAAGCTTTCTTT
-	TRBV28	TRBJ2-7	TRBD1	CASSLEDRFSYEQYF	TGTGCCAGCAGTTTAGAGGACAGGTTCTCCTACGAGCAGTACTTC
-	TRBV10-1	TRBJ2-2	-	CASSSRRFPNTGELFF	TGCGCCAGCAGTTCCCGACGGTTTCCGAACACCGGGGAGCTGTTTTTT
-	TRBV19	TRBJ1-1	TRBD1	CASSIDARGQLEAFF	TGTGCCAGTAGTATAGATGCTCGGGGACAGCTCGAAGCTTTCTTT
-	TRBV5-4	TRBJ2-1	TRBD2	CASTHLAGVYNEQFF	TGTGCCAGCACGCACCTAGCGGGAGTCTACAATGAGCAGTTCTTC
-	TRBV10-1	TRBJ2-7	TRBD2	CASSETSGGSYEQYF	TGCGCCAGCAGTGAGACTAGCGGGGGATCTTACGAGCAGTACTTC
-	TRBV10-3	TRBJ1-1	-	CAISVGRGTEAFF	TGTGCCATCAGTGTTGGAAGGGGCACTGAAGCTTTCTTT
-	TRBV11-3	TRBJ2-1	TRBD1	CASSLTRGQGAYNEQFF	TGTGCCAGCAGCCTGACCCGTGGACAGGGGGCCTACAATGAGCAGTTCTTC
-	TRBV28	TRBJ2-4	-	CASSSVEPAKNIQYF	TGTGCCAGCAGTTCGGTAGAGCCCGCCAAAAACATTCAGTACTTC
-	TRBV6-5	TRBJ2-3	TRBD1	CASRDRGWEDTQYF	TGTGCCAGCAGAGACAGGGGATGGGAAGATACGCAGTATTTT
-	TRBV28	TRBJ2-7	-	CASSLGRQTYEQYF	TGTGCCAGCAGTTTAGGGAGACAGACCTACGAGCAGTACTTC
-	TRBV10-3	TRBJ2-3	TRBD1	CAISEGRRTGGTDTQYF	TGTGCCATCAGTGAAGGTCGGCGGACAGGGGGTACAGATACGCAGTATTTT
-	TRBV7-2	TRBJ2-7	-	CASSRSLGSSYEQYF	TGTGCCAGCAGCCGAAGTCTGGGAAGCTCCTACGAGCAGTACTTC
-	TRBV30	TRBJ2-1	TRBD1	CAWRTGGLGNEQFF	TGTGCCTGGAGGACAGGGGGCTTGGGCAATGAGCAGTTCTTC